The 25 T cell receptor beta chains presented below share a single source sample, sequenced in a study of blood T cell repertoires in COVID-19. Sequencing used immunoSEQ multiplex PCR; TCRdb keeps in-frame clones, though not all of them. The repertoire holds more than 110,000 clones, with roughly 84% as singletons. Sequencing was done on a sample of peripheral blood. The receptor source for this set is a human donor in a cohort sampled during active COVID-19.

This chain uses TRBV5-1 with TRBJ1-2; tentatively, D is TRBD1 (6 bases). CDR1 and CDR2 (germline): SGHRS, YFSETQ. Between the trimmed V and J ends, which lost 4 bases and 4 bases, there was a span of 17 bases. The CDR3 has 15 residues. This chain's CDR3 is CASSPGAGTFYGYTF. CDR3 coding DNA: TGCGCCAGCAGCCCAGGGGCAGGGACCTTCTATGGCTACACCTTC.

The rearrangement links TRBV11-1 to TRBJ2-2, with D perhaps matching TRBD1 (6 bases). Trimming took off 4 bases at V and 4 bases at J, with 16 bases between the two ends. The length of the CDR3 is 16 residues. Germline V gene sequence: CDR1 SGHAT, CDR2 FQDESV (reference sequence). The CDR3, as DNA: TGTGCCAGCAGCTCACTCGGACAGAAATTCACCGGGGAGCTGTTTTTT. This sequence encodes CASSSLGQKFTGELFF.

The sample holds a few counts of this clone. The CDR3 is CASSLYRGDTQYF. In nucleotides, the CDR3 is TGTGCCAGCAGCTTATATCGAGGAGATACGCAGTATTTT. This chain joins TRBV7-9 and TRBJ2-3; D ambiguous. The V end lost 2 bases, the J end lost 5 bases, and 8 bases lay between the germline ends. Per germline, CDR1 SEHNR and CDR2 FQNEAQ (reference sequence). This CDR3 region has 13 residues.

The chain couples TRBV6-5 to TRBJ1-2; D is perhaps TRBD1 (6 bases). Germline CDR1 and CDR2: MNHEY and SVGAGI. There are 14 residues in the CDR3. The V and J ends lost 6 bases and 8 bases respectively, with 19 bases between them. CDR3 protein: CASRSTQGPVGYTF. The CDR3 nucleotides read TGTGCCAGCAGATCCACGCAGGGGCCGGTCGGCTACACCTTC.

The rearrangement links TRBV5-4 to TRBJ2-7; 8 positions match TRBD2. This CDR3 has 15 amino acids. Germline V gives CDR1 SGHNT, CDR2 YYREEE (reference sequence). After removal of 0 bases from V and 3 bases from J, the junction contained 5 bases not matched to a gene. CDR3 loop: CASSLGGGLSYEQYF. In DNA, the CDR3 is TGTGCCAGCAGCTTGGGCGGGGGGCTGAGCTACGAGCAGTACTTC.

The J gene is TRBJ1-2, the V gene TRBV9; D is unclear. The CDR3 spans 14 residues. Trimming pared 1 base from V and 5 bases from J, leaving 12 bases between. CDR1 is SGDLS, CDR2 YYNGEE, per germline. The CDR3 nucleotides read TGTGCCAGCAGCGTAAGCAGCCAGGATTATGGCTACACCTTC. Its translation: CASSVSSQDYGYTF.

The chain carries TRBV19 and TRBJ1-1; perhaps TRBD1 as D (6 bases). Trimming pared 1 base from V and 1 base from J, leaving 10 bases between. Germline V gene data show CDR1 as LNHDA and CDR2 as SQIVND (reference sequence). CDR3 length: 15 residues. DNA of the CDR3: TGTGCCAGTAGTATAGTAGCCAGGGGGAACACTGAAGCTTTCTTT. This sequence encodes CASSIVARGNTEAFF.

The V and J genes are TRBV7-9 and TRBJ1-1; the D gene is possibly TRBD1 (5 bases). The CDR3 contains 15 residues. Germline V lookup: CDR1 SEHNR, CDR2 FQNEAQ (reference sequence). Trimming stripped 5 bases from V and 0 bases from J, with 13 bases between. The chain's CDR3 is CASSPGGSMNTEAFF. The CDR3 DNA sequence: TGTGCCAGCAGCCCGGGGGGATCCATGAACACTGAAGCTTTCTTT. Looking up the rest from reference TRBV7-9 and TRBJ1-1 gives the full variable domain: DTGVSQNPRHKITKRGQNVTFRCDPISEHNRLYWYRQTLGQGPEFLTYFQNEAQLEKSRLLSDRFSAERPKGSFSTLEIQRTEQGDSAMYLCASSPGGSMNTEAFFGQGTRLTVV.

The genes are TRBV5-5 and TRBJ1-3; tentative D call: TRBD1 (5 bases). In germline, CDR1 is SGHKS, CDR2 YYEKEE (reference sequence). V lost 3 bases and J 0 bases, leaving 16 bases between the germline ends. This CDR3 contains 17 residues. The CDR3 protein is CASSYRFAALSGNTIYF. DNA of the CDR3: TGTGCCAGCAGCTACAGGTTTGCTGCTCTCTCTGGAAACACCATATATTTT.

Ten or more counts support this clone. The chain couples TRBV16 to TRBJ2-5; 12 bases fit TRBD1. The V and J ends lost 2 bases and 5 bases, in that order; junction bases with no gene match: 3. The CDR3 is made up of 15 amino acids. CDR1 KGHSY and CDR2 FQNENV come from the germline V gene. DNA of the CDR3: TGTGCCAGCAGCCAAGGGACAGGGGGCGCGGAGACCCAGTACTTC. As protein: CASSQGTGGAETQYF.

This chain links TRBV19 with TRBJ2-5, with 7 bases that match TRBD1. With V trimmed by 4 bases and J by 3 bases, 8 bases remained unmatched. Germline V lookup: CDR1 LNHDA, CDR2 SQIVND (reference sequence). The CDR3 sequence is 15 residues long. CDR3: CASSRIPGTEETQYF. In DNA, the CDR3 is TGTGCCAGTAGTAGGATTCCCGGGACAGAAGAGACCCAGTACTTC.

Concerning this clone: The junction departs from germline at one end; a sequencing error may be responsible. In DNA form, the CDR3 reads TGTGCCTGGAGTCGAGCCGCGACAGTCTCCTTC. It specifies CAWSRAATVSF. This chain connects TRBV30 to TRBJ1-2, with D perhaps matching TRBD1 (5 bases). This CDR3 has 11 residues. Germline V gene data show CDR1 as GTSNPN and CDR2 as SVGIG (reference sequence).

The gene calls are TRBV3-1 (or the pseudogene TRBV3-2) and TRBJ2-7; 8 nucleotides match TRBD2. The CDR3 consists of 16 residues. Unmatched junction bases numbered 12, after V lost 1 base and J lost 7 bases. The germline gives CDR1 LGHDT, CDR2 YNNKEL (reference sequence). The CDR3 DNA is TGTGCCAGCAGCCAAGCTAAGTGGACTAGCCCTAGGGAGCAGTACGTC. This translates into CASSQAKWTSPREQYV.

This clone showed up many times. The V call is TRBV28, the J call TRBJ2-7; 8 bases map to TRBD1. Losses at the gene ends were 5 bases for V and 4 bases for J; bases not matched to a gene: 4. The CDR3 covers 13 residues. Germline V gene data show CDR1 as MDHEN and CDR2 as SYDVKM. The chain's CDR3 is CASSNRGEYEQYV. CDR3 in DNA: TGTGCCAGCAGTAACAGGGGGGAATACGAGCAGTACGTC.

V usage is TRBV28 and J usage is TRBJ2-3, with TRBD1 matching over 9 bases. The V gene's germline CDR1 is MDHEN and CDR2 SYDVKM. V was clipped by 5 bases and J by 2 bases; unmatched bases: 2. The CDR3 has 14 residues. CDR3 protein: CASSGDRVTDTQYF. DNA of the CDR3: TGTGCCAGCAGTGGGGACAGGGTCACAGATACGCAGTATTTT.

The chain joins TRBV18 to TRBJ1-4; no reliable D call. CDR3 length equals 12 residues. CDR1 and CDR2 from the germline V gene are KGHSH and LQKENI. Trimming stripped 6 bases from V and 7 bases from J, with 9 bases between. The CDR3 is CASSRPGEKLFF. For the CDR3, the DNA is TGTGCCAGCTCTCGACCGGGTGAAAAACTGTTTTTT.

The V and J genes are TRBV3-1 (or the pseudogene TRBV3-2) and TRBJ1-5; D remains unclear. The germline CDR1 and CDR2 sequences are LGHDT and YNNKEL (reference sequence). This CDR3 comprises 12 residues. Trimming took off 1 base at V and 6 bases at J, with 4 bases between the two ends. In DNA form, the CDR3 reads TGTGCCAGCAGCCAAGCGGGTCAGCCCCAGCATTTT. This encodes CASSQAGQPQHF.

This CDR3 is CASSLAGGRGSEQFF. The CDR3 bases are TGTGCCAGCAGCTTGGCGGGGGGACGGGGGAGTGAGCAGTTCTTC. J is TRBJ2-1 and V is TRBV5-4, with 7 positions matching TRBD2. Germline assignment: CDR1 SGHNT and CDR2 YYREEE (reference sequence). With 0 bases clipped from V and 9 bases from J, the junction kept 9 bases outside the gene matches. The CDR3 loop spans 15 amino acids.

This sequence joins TRBV7-2 and TRBJ2-7; D gene unclear. In germline, CDR1 is SGHTA, CDR2 FQGNSA. This CDR3 is built from 12 residues. The germline V and J ends were trimmed by 6 bases and 2 bases, with 8 bases remaining between them. The CDR3 spells CASSQNPYEQYF. In DNA, the CDR3 is TGTGCCAGCAGTCAGAATCCCTACGAGCAGTACTTC. Full variable domain (outside the CDR3, taken from reference TRBV7-2 and TRBJ2-7): GAGVSQSPSNKVTEKGKDVELRCDPISGHTALYWYRQSLGQGLEFLIYFQGNSAPDKSGLPSDRFSAERTGGSVSTLTIQRTQQEDSAVYLCASSQNPYEQYFGPGTRLTVT.

The J gene is TRBJ2-5, the V gene TRBV7-2; D is ambiguous. This CDR3 is built from 14 residues. CDR1 is SGHTA and CDR2 is FQGNSA in the germline V gene. V was trimmed by 3 bases and J by 4 bases, leaving 12 bases between them. The CDR3 nucleotides are TGTGCCAGCAGCTTTGGTCGGAGCGTAGAGACCCAGTACTTC. Its translation: CASSFGRSVETQYF.

This clone was seen a few times. V is TRBV5-5 and J is TRBJ2-7, with TRBD1 matching over 8 bases. The CDR3 loop spans 15 amino acids. Germline CDR1 reads SGHKS; CDR2 reads YYEKEE (reference sequence). V shed 4 bases, J shed 0 bases, and the junction held 6 bases outside the gene matches. CDR3 in amino acids: CASSLRTGTSYEQYV. The CDR3 nucleotides are TGTGCCAGCAGCCTCAGGACAGGGACCTCCTACGAGCAGTACGTC.

This clone was picked up a small number of times. The chain recombines TRBV4-2 with TRBJ2-5; 16 bases map to TRBD2. The ends lost 6 bases at V and 6 bases at J; junction bases unmatched: 10. Germline lookup yields CDR1 LGHNA and CDR2 YNFKEQ. The CDR3 length is 17 residues. The DNA for the CDR3 is TGTGCCAGCAGTATCGGGACTAGCGGGGGGGCCGGGAAGACCCAGTACTTC. Amino acid sequence: CASSIGTSGGAGKTQYF.

The V gene is TRBV10-3, the J gene TRBJ2-1; the D gene is possibly TRBD1 (5 bases). Trimming stripped 6 bases from V and 6 bases from J, with 15 bases between. Germline values: CDR1 ENHRY, CDR2 SYGVKD. This CDR3 has 14 amino acids. CDR3 coding DNA: TGTGCCATCAGCATAGAACTACAGGCCAATGAGCAGTTCTTC. Its translation is CAISIELQANEQFF.

The chain couples TRBV6-5 to TRBJ1-5; no clear D gene. This CDR3 is 15 amino acids long. The germline V gene has CDR1 MNHEY and CDR2 SVGAGI. The germline V and J ends were trimmed by 2 bases and 2 bases, with 10 bases remaining between them. In nucleotides, the CDR3 is TGTGCCAGCAGTTACGCGGATAGCGGCAATCAGCCCCAGCATTTT. It codes for CASSYADSGNQPQHF.

This chain joins TRBV3-1 (or the pseudogene TRBV3-2) and TRBJ2-2; TRBD2 matches 7 bases. The germline V gene encodes CDR1 LGHDT and CDR2 YNNKEL (reference sequence). V trimming: 6 bases; J trimming: 1 base; junction bases outside the gene matches: 5. The CDR3 contains 15 residues. The CDR3 DNA is TGTGCCAGCAGTTCCAGGGAGGGGAACACCGGGGAGCTGTTTTTT. Encoded protein: CASSSREGNTGELFF.